This T cell receptor beta chain comes out of a study of OX40 agonist ivuxolimab in advanced cancers. Sequencing used immunoSEQ multiplex PCR; TCRdb keeps in-frame clones, though not all of them. The data show some 58,000 clones, about 82% seen once. The ends lost 5 bases at V and 4 bases at J; junction bases unmatched: 10. The germline CDR1 and CDR2 sequences are SGHVS and FNYEAQ. The CDR3 extends over 15 amino acids. The sequenced sample was CD4+ or CD8+ T cells sorted from blood, obtained in a trial of the OX40 agonist ivuxolimab. This TCR derives from an adult with an advanced solid tumor such as melanoma, head and neck, liver or kidney cancer. The chain is built from TRBV7-6 and TRBJ2-7; 8 bases map to TRBD1. The CDR3 region has the DNA TGTGCCAGCAGCGGGGGGACAGGATTGGATTACGAGCAGTACTTC. Amino acid sequence: CASSGGTGLDYEQYF.